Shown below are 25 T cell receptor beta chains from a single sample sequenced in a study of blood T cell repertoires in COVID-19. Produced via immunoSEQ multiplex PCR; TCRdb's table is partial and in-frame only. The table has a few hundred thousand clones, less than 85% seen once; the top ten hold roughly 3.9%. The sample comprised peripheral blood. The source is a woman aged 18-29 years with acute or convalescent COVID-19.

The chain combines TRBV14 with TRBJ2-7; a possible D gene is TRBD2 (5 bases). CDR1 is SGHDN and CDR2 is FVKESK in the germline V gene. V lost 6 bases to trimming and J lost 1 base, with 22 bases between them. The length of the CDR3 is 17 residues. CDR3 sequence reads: CASSPEDREDVSYEQYF. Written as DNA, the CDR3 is TGTGCCAGCAGTCCAGAAGATCGGGAAGACGTATCCTACGAGCAGTACTTC.

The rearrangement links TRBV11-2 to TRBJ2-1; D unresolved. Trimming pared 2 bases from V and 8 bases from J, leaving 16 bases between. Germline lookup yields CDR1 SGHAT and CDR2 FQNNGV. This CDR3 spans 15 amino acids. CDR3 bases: TGTGCCAGCAGCTTACTCTCAATAGGAGTTTATGAGCAGTTCTTC. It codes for CASSLLSIGVYEQFF. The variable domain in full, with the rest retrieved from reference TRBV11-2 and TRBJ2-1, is EAGVAQSPRYKIIEKRQSVAFWCNPISGHATLYWYQQILGQGPKLLIQFQNNGVVDDSQLPKDRFSAERLKGVDSTLKIQPAKLEDSAVYLCASSLLSIGVYEQFFGPGTRLTVL.

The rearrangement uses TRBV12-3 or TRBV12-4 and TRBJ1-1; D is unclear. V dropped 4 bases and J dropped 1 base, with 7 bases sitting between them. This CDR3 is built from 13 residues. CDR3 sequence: CASSYTANTEAFF. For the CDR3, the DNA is TGTGCCAGCAGTTATACAGCGAACACTGAAGCTTTCTTT.

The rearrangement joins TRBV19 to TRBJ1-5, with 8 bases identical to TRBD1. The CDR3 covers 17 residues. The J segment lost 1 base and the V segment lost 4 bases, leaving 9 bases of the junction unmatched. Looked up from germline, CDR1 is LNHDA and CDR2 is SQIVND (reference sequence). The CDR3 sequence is CASSSGQGGRSNQPQHF. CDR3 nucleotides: TGTGCCAGTAGTAGTGGACAGGGAGGAAGGAGCAATCAGCCCCAGCATTTT.

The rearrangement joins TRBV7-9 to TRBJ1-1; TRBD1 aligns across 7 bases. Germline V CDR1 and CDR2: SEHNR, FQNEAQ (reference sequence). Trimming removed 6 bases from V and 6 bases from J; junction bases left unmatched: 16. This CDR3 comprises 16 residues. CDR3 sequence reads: CASSCMYRGRRAEAFF. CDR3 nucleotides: TGTGCCAGCAGTTGTATGTACAGGGGAAGACGGGCTGAAGCTTTCTTT.

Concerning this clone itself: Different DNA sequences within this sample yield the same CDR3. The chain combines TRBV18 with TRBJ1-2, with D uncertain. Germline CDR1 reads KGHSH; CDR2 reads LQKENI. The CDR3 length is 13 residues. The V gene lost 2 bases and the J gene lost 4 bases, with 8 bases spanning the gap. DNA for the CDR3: TGTGCCAGCTCACCAGGGGAGGGCTATGGCTACACCTTC. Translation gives CASSPGEGYGYTF.

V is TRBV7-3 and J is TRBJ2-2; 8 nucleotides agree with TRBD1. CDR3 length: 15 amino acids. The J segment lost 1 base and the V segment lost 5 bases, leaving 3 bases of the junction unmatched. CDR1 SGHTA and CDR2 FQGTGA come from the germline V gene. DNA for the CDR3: TGTGCCAGCAGCCCCGGACAGGGGAACACCGGGGAGCTGTTTTTT. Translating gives CASSPGQGNTGELFF.

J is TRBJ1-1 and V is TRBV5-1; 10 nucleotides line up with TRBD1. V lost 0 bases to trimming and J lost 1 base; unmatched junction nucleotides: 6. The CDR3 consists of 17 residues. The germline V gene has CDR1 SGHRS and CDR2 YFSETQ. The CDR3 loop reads CASSLAGTGATNTEAFF. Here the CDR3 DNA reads TGCGCCAGCAGCTTGGCCGGGACAGGGGCGACGAACACTGAAGCTTTCTTT. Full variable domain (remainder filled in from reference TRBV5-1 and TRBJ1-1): KAGVTQTPRYLIKTRGQQVTLSCSPISGHRSVSWYQQTPGQGLQFLFEYFSETQRNKGNFPGRFSGRQFSNSRSEMNVSTLELGDSALYLCASSLAGTGATNTEAFFGQGTRLTVV.

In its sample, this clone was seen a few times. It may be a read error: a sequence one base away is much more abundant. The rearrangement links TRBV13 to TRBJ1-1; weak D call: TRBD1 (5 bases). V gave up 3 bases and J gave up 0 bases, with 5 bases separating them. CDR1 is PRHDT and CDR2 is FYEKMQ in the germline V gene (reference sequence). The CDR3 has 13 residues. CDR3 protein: CASSLDMNTEAFF. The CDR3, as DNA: TGTGCCAGCAGCTTGGACATGAACACTGAAGCTTTCTTT.

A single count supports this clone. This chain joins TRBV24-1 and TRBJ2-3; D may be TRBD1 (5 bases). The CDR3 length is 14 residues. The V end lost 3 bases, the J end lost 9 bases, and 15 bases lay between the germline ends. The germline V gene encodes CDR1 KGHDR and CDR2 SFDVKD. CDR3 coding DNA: TGTGCCACCAGTGATGGAGTAGACAGTAGGACGCAGTATTTT. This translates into CATSDGVDSRTQYF.

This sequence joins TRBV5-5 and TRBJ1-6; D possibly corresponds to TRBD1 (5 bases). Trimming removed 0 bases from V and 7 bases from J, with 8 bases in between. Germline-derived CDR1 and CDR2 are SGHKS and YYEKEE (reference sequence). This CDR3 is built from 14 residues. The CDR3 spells CASSLDRQNSPLHF. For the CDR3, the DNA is TGTGCCAGCAGCTTGGACAGGCAAAATTCACCCCTCCACTTT.

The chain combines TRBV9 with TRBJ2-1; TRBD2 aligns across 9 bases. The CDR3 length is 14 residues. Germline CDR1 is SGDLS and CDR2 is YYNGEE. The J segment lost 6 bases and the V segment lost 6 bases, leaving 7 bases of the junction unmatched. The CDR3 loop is CASNSGSRGNEQFF. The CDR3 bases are TGTGCCAGCAATAGCGGGAGTCGGGGCAATGAGCAGTTCTTC.

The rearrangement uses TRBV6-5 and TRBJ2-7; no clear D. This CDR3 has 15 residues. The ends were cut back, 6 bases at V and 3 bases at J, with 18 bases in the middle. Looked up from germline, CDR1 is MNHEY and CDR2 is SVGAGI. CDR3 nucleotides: TGTGCCAGCAGCTCACCGTTACGCGCGGTCTACGAGCAGTACTTC. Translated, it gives CASSSPLRAVYEQYF.

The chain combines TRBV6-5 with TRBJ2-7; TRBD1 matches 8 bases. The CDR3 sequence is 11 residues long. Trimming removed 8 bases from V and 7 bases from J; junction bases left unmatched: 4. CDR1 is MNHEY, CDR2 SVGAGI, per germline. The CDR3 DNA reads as TGTGCCAGCGATACAGGGGGTGAGCAGTACTTC. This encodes CASDTGGEQYF.

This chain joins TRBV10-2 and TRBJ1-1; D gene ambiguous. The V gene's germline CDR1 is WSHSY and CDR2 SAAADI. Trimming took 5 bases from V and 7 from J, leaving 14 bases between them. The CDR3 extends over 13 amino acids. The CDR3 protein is CASSPEQPYEAFF. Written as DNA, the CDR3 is TGCGCCAGCAGTCCGGAACAGCCCTATGAAGCTTTCTTT.

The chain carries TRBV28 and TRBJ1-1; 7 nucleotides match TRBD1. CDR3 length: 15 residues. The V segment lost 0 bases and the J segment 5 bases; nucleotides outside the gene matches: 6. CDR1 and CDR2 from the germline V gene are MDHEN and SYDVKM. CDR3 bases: TGTGCCAGCAGTTTATGGGGTGGGACAGAAACTGAAGCTTTCTTT. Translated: CASSLWGGTETEAFF.

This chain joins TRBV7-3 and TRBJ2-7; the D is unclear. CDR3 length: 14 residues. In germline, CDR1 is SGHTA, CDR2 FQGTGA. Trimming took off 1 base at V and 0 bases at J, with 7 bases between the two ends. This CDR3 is CASSLMGDSYEQYF. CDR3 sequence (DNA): TGTGCCAGCAGCTTAATGGGCGACTCCTACGAGCAGTACTTC. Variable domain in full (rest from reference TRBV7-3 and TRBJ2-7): GAGVSQTPSNKVTEKGKYVELRCDPISGHTALYWYRQSLGQGPEFLIYFQGTGAADDSGLPNDRFFAVRPEGSVSTLKIQRTERGDSAVYLCASSLMGDSYEQYFGPGTRLTVT.

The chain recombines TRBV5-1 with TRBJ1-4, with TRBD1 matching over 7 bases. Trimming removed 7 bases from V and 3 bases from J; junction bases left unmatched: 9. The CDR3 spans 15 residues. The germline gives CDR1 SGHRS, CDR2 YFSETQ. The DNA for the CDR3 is TGCGCCAGCCAGCTAACCGGGACAGCTAATGAAAAACTGTTTTTT. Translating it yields CASQLTGTANEKLFF. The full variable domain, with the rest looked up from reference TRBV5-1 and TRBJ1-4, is KAGVTQTPRYLIKTRGQQVTLSCSPISGHRSVSWYQQTPGQGLQFLFEYFSETQRNKGNFPGRFSGRQFSNSRSEMNVSTLELGDSALYLCASQLTGTANEKLFFGSGTQLSVL.

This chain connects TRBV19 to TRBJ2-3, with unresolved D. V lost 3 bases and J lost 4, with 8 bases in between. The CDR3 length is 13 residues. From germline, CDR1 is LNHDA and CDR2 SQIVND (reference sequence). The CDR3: CASSMSSPDTQYF. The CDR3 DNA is TGTGCCAGTAGTATGTCAAGCCCAGATACGCAGTATTTT.

CDR3 DNA sequence: TGTGCCAGTAGTCAAGGGGGCAGGGGGCCAAATCAGCCCCAGCATTTT. Its translation is CASSQGGRGPNQPQHF. The V gene is TRBV19, the J gene TRBJ1-5; 8 nucleotides align to TRBD1. CDR3 length equals 16 residues. Germline values: CDR1 LNHDA, CDR2 SQIVND (reference sequence). V shed 5 bases and J 4 bases; nucleotides not matched to a gene: 10. The full variable domain, its missing parts supplied by reference TRBV19 and TRBJ1-5, is DGGITQSPKYLFRKEGQNVTLSCEQNLNHDAMYWYRQDPGQGLRLIYYSQIVNDFQKGDIAEGYSVSREKKESFPLTVTSAQKNPTAFYLCASSQGGRGPNQPQHFGDGTRLSIL.

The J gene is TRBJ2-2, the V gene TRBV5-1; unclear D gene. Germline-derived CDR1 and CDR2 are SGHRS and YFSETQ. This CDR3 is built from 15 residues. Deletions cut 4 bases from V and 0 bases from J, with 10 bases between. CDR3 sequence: CASSALGANTGELFF. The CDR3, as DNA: TGCGCCAGCAGCGCTCTGGGCGCGAACACCGGGGAGCTGTTTTTT. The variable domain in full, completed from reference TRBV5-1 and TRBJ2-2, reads KAGVTQTPRYLIKTRGQQVTLSCSPISGHRSVSWYQQTPGQGLQFLFEYFSETQRNKGNFPGRFSGRQFSNSRSEMNVSTLELGDSALYLCASSALGANTGELFFGEGSRLTVL.

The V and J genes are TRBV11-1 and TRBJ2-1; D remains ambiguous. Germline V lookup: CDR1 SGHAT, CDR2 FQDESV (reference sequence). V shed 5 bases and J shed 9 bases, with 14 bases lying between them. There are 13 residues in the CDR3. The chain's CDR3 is CASSHGSRGEQFF. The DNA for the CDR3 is TGTGCCAGCAGCCACGGATCCCGCGGTGAGCAGTTCTTC.

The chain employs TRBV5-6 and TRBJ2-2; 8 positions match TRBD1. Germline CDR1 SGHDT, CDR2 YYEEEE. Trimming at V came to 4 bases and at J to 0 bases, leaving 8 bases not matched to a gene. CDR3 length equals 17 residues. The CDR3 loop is CASSPGTGRPNTGELFF. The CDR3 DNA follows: TGTGCCAGCAGCCCCGGGACAGGCCGGCCGAACACCGGGGAGCTGTTTTTT.

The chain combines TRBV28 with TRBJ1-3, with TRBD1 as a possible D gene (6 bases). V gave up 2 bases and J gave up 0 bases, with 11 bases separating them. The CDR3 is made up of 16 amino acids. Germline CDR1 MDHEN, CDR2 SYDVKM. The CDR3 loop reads CASSLNGQSSGNTIYF. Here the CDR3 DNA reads TGTGCCAGCAGTTTAAACGGACAGAGCTCTGGAAACACCATATATTTT.

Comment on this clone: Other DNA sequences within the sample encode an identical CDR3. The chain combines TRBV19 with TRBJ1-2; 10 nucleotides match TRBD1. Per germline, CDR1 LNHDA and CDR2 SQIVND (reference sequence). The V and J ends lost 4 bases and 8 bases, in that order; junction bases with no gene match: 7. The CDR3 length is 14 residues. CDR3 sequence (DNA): TGTGCCAGTAGTAGCAGACAGGGGGCGGGCGGCTACACCTTC. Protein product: CASSSRQGAGGYTF.